This T cell receptor beta chain originates from a study of cytomegalovirus exposure and HLA in healthy donors. Note on this clone: Antigen unknown.

This PCR relied on a set of 60 Vbeta primers and 13 Jbeta primers. TCRdb's copy holds only in-frame clones and misses some; the assay was immunoSEQ multiplex PCR. In the table there are some 86,000 clones, about 85% of which are singletons. Broader study findings: The authors later found HLA-associated TCR beta chains more clonally expanded than equally common others. Rates of TCR association differed by HLA locus in a later analysis, with DRB1 highest and HLA-C lowest. Presence/absence analysis assumed near-uniform sequencing depth across donors.

V was pared by 7 bases and J by 3 bases, with 7 bases of the junction left unmatched. The CDR3 is 15 residues long. The V gene's germline CDR1 is SQVTM and CDR2 ANQGSEA. V usage is TRBV29-1 and J usage is TRBJ2-2; TRBD1 aligns across 11 bases. The sample was PBMCs. The clonotype originates from a woman aged 40-49 years in good health and CMV-seropositive. The CDR3, as DNA: TGCAGCGCCTCGGACAGGGGGCCTGACACCGGGGAGCTGTTTTTT. Its translation: CSASDRGPDTGELFF.